This is a list of T cell receptor beta chains from one sample in a study of post-analysis software for immune sequencing data. TCRdb itself ran the PCR reads through MiXCR, one entry per CDR3 protein. The data contain about 210,000 distinct CDR3 sequences, over 25% of them seen just once; the ten biggest clones take up less than 4%. The sequenced sample consisted of blood. These receptors came from a girl aged 2-17 years with multiple sclerosis. Both conserved end residues are part of each CDR3. D genes are given only for firm matches. Not all rows give a size; the values are once, few, many and, for expanded clones, a class.

D: TRBD2; size: many; J: TRBJ2-7; V: TRBV29-1; CDR3: CSAAGTSGYEQYF; DNA: TGCAGCGCTGCCGGGACTAGCGGCTACGAGCAGTACTTC
D: -; size: -; J: TRBJ2-7; V: TRBV6-2/TRBV6-3; CDR3: CASKWGRANYEQYF; DNA: TGTGCCAGCAAATGGGGTAGGGCTAACTACGAGCAGTACTTC
D: -; size: -; J: TRBJ2-1; V: TRBV28; CDR3: CASSLRETQFF; DNA: TGTGCCAGCAGTTTAAGAGAGACCCAGTTCTTC
D: -; size: once; J: TRBJ2-5; V: TRBV28; CDR3: CASSFRASYNEQYF; DNA: TGTGCCAGCAGTTTTAGGGCCTCTTACAATGAGCAGTACTTC
D: -; size: many; J: TRBJ2-5; V: TRBV6-5; CDR3: CASSGMPQETQYF; DNA: TGTGCCAGCAGCGGGATGCCCCAAGAGACCCAGTACTTC
D: TRBD1; size: -; J: TRBJ2-1; V: TRBV20-1; CDR3: CSAPDSGGYDNEQFF; DNA: TGCAGTGCTCCGGATTCAGGGGGCTATGACAATGAGCAGTTCTTC
D: TRBD1; size: few; J: TRBJ2-3; V: TRBV7-9; CDR3: CASSPGQIRDTQYF; DNA: TGTGCCAGCAGCCCGGGACAGATTCGAGATACGCAGTATTTT
D: -; size: few; J: TRBJ1-2; V: TRBV7-2; CDR3: CASGGGSNYGYTF; DNA: TGTGCCAGCGGAGGAGGCTCTAACTATGGCTACACCTTC
D: TRBD2; size: -; J: TRBJ2-7; V: TRBV10-3; CDR3: CATGGGTYEQYF; DNA: TGTGCCACCGGCGGGGGGACGTACGAGCAGTACTTC
D: TRBD1; size: -; J: TRBJ1-6; V: TRBV4-2; CDR3: CASSLAGDRDNSPLHF; DNA: TGTGCCAGCAGCCTGGCCGGGGACAGAGATAATTCACCCCTCCACTTT
D: -; size: many; J: TRBJ2-5; V: TRBV5-1; CDR3: CASSLRQETQYF; DNA: TGCGCCAGCAGCTTGCGTCAAGAGACCCAGTACTTC
D: TRBD2; size: -; J: TRBJ2-5; V: TRBV4-1; CDR3: CASSQGWGGGAGETQYF; DNA: TGCGCCAGCAGCCAAGGGTGGGGCGGGGGGGCTGGAGAGACCCAGTACTTC
D: TRBD1; size: -; J: TRBJ1-5; V: TRBV6-5; CDR3: CASSDRGVSQPQHF; DNA: TGTGCCAGCAGTGACAGGGGAGTTAGTCAGCCCCAGCATTTT
D: TRBD2; size: -; J: TRBJ2-5; V: TRBV7-3; CDR3: CASSPSRTSGTETQYF; DNA: TGTGCCAGCAGCCCTAGTCGGACTAGCGGTACGGAGACCCAGTACTTC
D: -; size: many; J: TRBJ2-4; V: TRBV20-1; CDR3: CSASRLDKNIQYF; DNA: TGCAGTGCTAGTAGACTCGACAAAAACATTCAGTACTTC
D: -; size: -; J: TRBJ1-1; V: TRBV5-1; CDR3: CASSLGSWGAFF; DNA: TGCGCCAGCAGCCTGGGTTCTTGGGGAGCTTTCTTT
D: TRBD2; size: -; J: TRBJ2-3; V: TRBV6-2/TRBV6-3; CDR3: CASSYKVAGGHTDTQYF; DNA: TGTGCCAGCAGTTACAAGGTAGCGGGGGGCCACACAGATACGCAGTATTTT
D: TRBD1; size: -; J: TRBJ1-1; V: TRBV25-1; CDR3: CASSDSGQGRTEAFF; DNA: TGTGCCAGCAGTGACTCGGGACAGGGTCGCACTGAAGCTTTCTTT
D: -; size: few; J: TRBJ2-7; V: TRBV5-1; CDR3: CASSFGRALSYEQYF; DNA: TGCGCCAGCAGCTTCGGGCGGGCCCTCTCCTACGAGCAGTACTTC
D: TRBD1; size: -; J: TRBJ2-7; V: TRBV27; CDR3: CASRLTGLYEQYF; DNA: TGTGCCAGCAGACTGACAGGGTTGTACGAGCAGTACTTC
D: -; size: -; J: TRBJ1-3; V: TRBV4-3; CDR3: CASSQDRTQSGNTIYF; DNA: TGCGCCAGCAGCCAAGATAGGACCCAGTCTGGAAACACCATATATTTT
D: TRBD1; size: -; J: TRBJ1-1; V: TRBV4-1; CDR3: CASSQADRAGVFF; DNA: TGCGCCAGCAGCCAAGCGGACAGGGCCGGAGTTTTCTTT
D: -; size: -; J: TRBJ1-5; V: TRBV28; CDR3: CSSSSPYRVNQPQHF; DNA: TGTTCCAGCAGCTCACCGTACAGGGTAAATCAGCCCCAGCATTTT
D: TRBD2; size: many; J: TRBJ2-7; V: TRBV20-1; CDR3: CSASIAGLSYEQYF; DNA: TGCAGTGCCAGCATAGCGGGACTCTCCTACGAGCAGTACTTC
D: -; size: -; J: TRBJ2-1; V: TRBV12-3/TRBV12-4; CDR3: CASSPGWWNEQFF; DNA: TGTGCCAGCAGCCCGGGCTGGTGGAATGAGCAGTTCTTC
D: TRBD1; size: -; J: TRBJ2-1; V: TRBV4-1; CDR3: CASNIDRGSYNEQFF; DNA: TGCGCCAGCAATATAGACAGGGGATCTTACAATGAGCAGTTCTTC
D: -; size: -; J: TRBJ2-1; V: TRBV5-1; CDR3: CASSWAPGADPNEQFF; DNA: TGCGCCAGCAGCTGGGCCCCGGGGGCCGACCCCAATGAGCAGTTCTTC
D: -; size: many; J: TRBJ2-1; V: TRBV7-8; CDR3: CASSFQGFSNEQFF; DNA: TGTGCCAGCAGCTTTCAGGGATTCTCCAATGAGCAGTTCTTC
D: TRBD1; size: many; J: TRBJ1-1; V: TRBV3-1; CDR3: CASSPRDRGTEAFF; DNA: TGTGCCAGCAGCCCCCGGGACAGGGGTACTGAAGCTTTCTTT
D: -; size: few; J: TRBJ2-3; V: TRBV15; CDR3: CATSRIRGGAGDTQYF; DNA: TGTGCCACCAGCAGAATAAGAGGGGGGGCCGGAGATACGCAGTATTTT
D: -; size: many; J: TRBJ1-2; V: TRBV28; CDR3: CASKGLPNYGYTF; DNA: TGTGCCAGCAAGGGGCTCCCAAACTATGGCTACACCTTC
D: TRBD2; size: -; J: TRBJ2-1; V: TRBV29-1; CDR3: CSVDPFAGGHNEQFF; DNA: TGCAGCGTTGATCCTTTTGCGGGGGGGCACAATGAGCAGTTCTTC
D: -; size: -; J: TRBJ2-3; V: TRBV5-1; CDR3: CASSLVAGLEDTQYF; DNA: TGCGCCAGCAGCTTGGTGGCAGGTCTAGAAGATACGCAGTATTTT
D: -; size: few; J: TRBJ1-1; V: TRBV7-3; CDR3: CASSLLTGTEAFF; DNA: TGTGCCAGCAGCTTACTGACGGGCACTGAAGCTTTCTTT
D: -; size: -; J: TRBJ1-5; V: TRBV5-1; CDR3: CASSLGNSDQPQHF; DNA: TGCGCCAGCAGCTTGGGAAATAGCGATCAGCCCCAGCATTTT
D: TRBD1; size: few; J: TRBJ1-1; V: TRBV29-1; CDR3: CSDQQGRGGTEAFF; DNA: TGCAGCGATCAACAGGGGAGAGGAGGCACTGAAGCTTTCTTT
D: -; size: -; J: TRBJ2-5; V: TRBV25-1; CDR3: CASSRGGLGGETQYF; DNA: TGTGCCAGCAGTAGAGGGGGACTTGGGGGTGAGACCCAGTACTTC
D: TRBD1; size: -; J: TRBJ2-1; V: TRBV12-3/TRBV12-4; CDR3: CASSRPGQGSIYEQFF; DNA: TGTGCCAGCAGCAGACCGGGACAGGGTAGTATCTATGAGCAGTTCTTC
D: TRBD2; size: few; J: TRBJ2-2; V: TRBV3-1; CDR3: CASSQASGSNTGELFF; DNA: TGTGCCAGCAGCCAAGCTAGCGGGAGTAACACCGGGGAGCTGTTTTTT
D: -; size: -; J: TRBJ2-3; V: TRBV12-3/TRBV12-4; CDR3: CASSPLGGADMQYF; DNA: TGTGCCAGCAGCCCACTGGGGGGAGCGGATATGCAGTATTTT